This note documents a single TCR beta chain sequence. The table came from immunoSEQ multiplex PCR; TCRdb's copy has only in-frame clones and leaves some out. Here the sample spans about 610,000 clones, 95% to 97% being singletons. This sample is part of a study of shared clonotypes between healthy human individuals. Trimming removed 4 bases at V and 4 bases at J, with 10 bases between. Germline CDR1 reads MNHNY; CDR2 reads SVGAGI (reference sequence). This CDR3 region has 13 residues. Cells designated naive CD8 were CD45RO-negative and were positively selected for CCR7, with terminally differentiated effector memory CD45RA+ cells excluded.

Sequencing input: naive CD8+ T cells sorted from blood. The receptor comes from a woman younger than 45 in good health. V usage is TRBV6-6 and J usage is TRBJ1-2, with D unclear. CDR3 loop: CASSSSIIYGYTF. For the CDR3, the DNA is TGTGCCAGCAGTTCCTCCATCATCTATGGCTACACCTTC.